This passage covers 3 T cell receptor beta chains from one sample sequenced in a study of radiotherapy plus CTLA-4 blockade in lung cancer. The protocol was immunoSEQ multiplex PCR, while the TCRdb copy is restricted to in-frame clones and leaves out a portion. Of roughly 60,000 clones listed, roughly four fifths are singletons. The sequencing here drew on peripheral blood, taken from a patient treated with radiotherapy plus ipilimumab. Receptors were obtained from a human donor with non-small cell lung cancer who had a complete response to radiotherapy plus ipilimumab.

With respect to this clone: One junction end does not reproduce the germline sequence, and a read error may be involved. The V and J genes are TRBV4-2 and TRBJ2-3; D might be TRBD2 (6 bases). Germline CDR1 and CDR2: LGHNA and YNFKEQ. The length of the CDR3 is 16 residues. CDR3 in amino acids: CASRQAAGPGTDTQYF. For the CDR3, the DNA is TGTGCCAGCAGACAAGCCGCGGGACCAGGTACAGATACGCAGTATTTT.

V usage is TRBV27 and J usage is TRBJ2-1, with 11 bases identical to TRBD1. The CDR3 is 14 residues long. V lost 5 bases, J lost 10 bases, and 7 bases stayed unmatched. The V gene's germline CDR1 is MNHEY and CDR2 SMNVEV (reference sequence). CDR3 coding DNA: TGTGCCAGCAGTAAACCGGGACAGGGGGGAGAGCAGTTCTTC. Residues: CASSKPGQGGEQFF.

The rearrangement uses TRBV4-1 and TRBJ2-7; weak D call: TRBD2 (6 bases). CDR1 is MGHRA and CDR2 is YSYEKL in the germline V gene. This CDR3 is 15 amino acids long. V was cut by 1 base and J by 0 bases, with 10 bases left in between. The CDR3 region is CASSQGGIRSYEQYF. The DNA of the CDR3 is TGCGCCAGCAGCCAAGGCGGGATCCGCTCCTACGAGCAGTACTTC.